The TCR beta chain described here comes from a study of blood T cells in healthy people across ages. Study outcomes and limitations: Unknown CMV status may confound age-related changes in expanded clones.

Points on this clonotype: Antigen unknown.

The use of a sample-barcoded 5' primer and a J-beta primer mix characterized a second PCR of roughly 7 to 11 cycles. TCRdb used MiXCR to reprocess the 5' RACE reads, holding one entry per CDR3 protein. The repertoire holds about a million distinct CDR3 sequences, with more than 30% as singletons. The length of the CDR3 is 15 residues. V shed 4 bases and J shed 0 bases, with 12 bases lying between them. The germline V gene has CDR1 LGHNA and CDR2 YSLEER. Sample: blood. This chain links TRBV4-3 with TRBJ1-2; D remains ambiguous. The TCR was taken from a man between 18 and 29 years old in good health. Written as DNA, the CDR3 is TGCGCCAGCAGCCTCGAATGGGGTGCTAACTATGGCTACACCTTC. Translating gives CASSLEWGANYGYTF.